These 28 T cell receptor beta chains were sequenced from one sample in a study of identical twins (dated by TCRdb to 2016 to 2017). The receptor library was made with 5' RACE. Sequencing instrument: Illumina HiSeq 2000. Starting from the raw public reads, TCRdb applied fastp trimming at Q25, assembled clones with MiXCR and retained in-frame beta chains. Every CDR3 protein is listed once, alongside the most common genes and DNA of its rows. The sample contains 600,000 to 850,000 distinct CDR3 sequences, over 15% of them found a single time. The ten top clones hold about 12% of the sample. Separately, the same data were catalogued under a study of T cells expressing NK-cell markers.

Sequencing was performed on PBMCs. These receptors originate from a woman aged 18-29 years in good health.

This clonotype was seen a few times. The rearrangement joins TRBV19 to TRBJ1-1; no definite D call. Trimming took off 3 bases at V and 3 bases at J, with 11 bases between the two ends. CDR3 size: 14 residues. The germline gives CDR1 LNHDA, CDR2 SQIVND (reference sequence). The CDR3 DNA is TGTGCCAGTAGTATCCTACCTGGGGACACTGAAGCTTTCTTT. It is translated as CASSILPGDTEAFF.

This clonotype was counted a few times. The CDR3 reads CASSAIRSGGTEQYF. For the CDR3, the DNA is TGTGCCAGCAGTGCGATCAGGAGCGGGGGTACCGAGCAGTACTTC. The chain links TRBV12-3 or TRBV12-4 to TRBJ2-7; 8 bases map to TRBD2. The length of the CDR3 is 15 residues. V shed 5 bases, J shed 6 bases, and the junction held 12 bases outside the gene matches.

This clonotype was counted only a few times. This chain uses TRBV20-1 with TRBJ2-1, with 15 bases fitting TRBD2. Germline V CDR1 and CDR2: DFQATT, SNEGSKA (reference sequence). CDR3 length: 17 residues. CDR3 sequence (DNA): TGCAGAGCAACCGGGACTAGCGGGAGGAGCTCCTACAATGAGCAGTTCTTC. Translating it yields CRATGTSGRSSYNEQFF.

The rearrangement links TRBV10-3 to TRBJ2-1; D is unclear. The CDR3 covers 15 residues. Trimming cost V 0 bases and J 0 bases, with 6 bases left between them. The germline gives CDR1 ENHRY, CDR2 SYGVKD. In DNA form, the CDR3 reads TGTGCCATCAGTGAGTCGAAAAGCTCCTACAATGAGCAGTTCTTC. Translation gives CAISESKSSYNEQFF.

The V call is TRBV5-1, the J call TRBJ2-2, with TRBD1 matching over 9 bases. Per the germline V gene, CDR1 is SGHRS and CDR2 is YFSETQ. The V segment lost 4 bases and the J segment 4 bases; nucleotides outside the gene matches: 5. The CDR3 has 15 amino acids. The CDR3 loop is CASSPGQGTTGELFF. The CDR3 DNA sequence: TGCGCCAGCAGCCCCGGACAGGGGACCACCGGGGAGCTGTTTTTT.

The table lists this clonotype with a few counts. This rearrangement joins TRBV7-9 to TRBJ2-1; 7 nucleotides agree with TRBD1. The CDR3 contains 15 residues. Per the germline V gene, CDR1 is SEHNR and CDR2 is FQNEAQ (reference sequence). With V trimmed by 5 bases and J by 4 bases, 8 bases remained unmatched. CDR3 nucleotides: TGTGCCAGCAGCACCCGGGACAGATCATACAATGAGCAGTTCTTC. It specifies CASSTRDRSYNEQFF.

This clonotype was recorded a few times. The V call is TRBV20-1, the J call TRBJ2-7, with D perhaps TRBD2 (5 bases). Germline CDR1 and CDR2: DFQATT and SNEGSKA (reference sequence). Trimming cost V 0 bases and J 0 bases, with 12 bases left between them. The CDR3 spans 15 residues. The CDR3 region has the DNA TGCAGTGCTAGAGATAGGTTGGCGGGCTCCTACGAGCAGTACTTC. Protein product: CSARDRLAGSYEQYF.

This clonotype was counted at least ten times. The chain couples TRBV12-3 or TRBV12-4 to TRBJ2-1, with D perhaps matching TRBD2 (5 bases). Trimming removed 2 bases from V and 12 bases from J, with 14 bases in between. There are 13 residues in the CDR3. The CDR3 loop reads CASSLITEVGQFF. The CDR3 DNA is TGTGCCAGCAGTTTAATTACGGAGGTCGGGCAGTTCTTC.

This clonotype was seen once. This chain connects TRBV7-9 to TRBJ2-7; D gene uncertain. Germline V gene sequence: CDR1 SEHNR, CDR2 FQNEAQ (reference sequence). Deletions cut 5 bases from V and 1 base from J, with 9 bases between. The CDR3 totals 13 residues. In DNA form, the CDR3 reads TGTGCCAGCAGCCCCTTCGGATCCTACGAGCAGTACTTC. This codes for CASSPFGSYEQYF.

This clonotype turned up a few times. The DNA of the CDR3 is TGTGCCAGCAGCTCCGCCTCCCGGAATGAGCAGTTCTTC. Translating gives CASSSASRNEQFF. The chain recombines TRBV7-9 with TRBJ2-1; the D is unclear. Germline CDR1 and CDR2: SEHNR and FQNEAQ (reference sequence). The CDR3 length is 13 residues. V was clipped by 4 bases and J by 7 bases, with 11 bases between them.

J is TRBJ1-1 and V is TRBV2, with a tentative D call TRBD1 (6 bases). This CDR3 spans 15 amino acids. Germline V gives CDR1 SNHLY, CDR2 FYNNEI. V gave up 6 bases and J gave up 6 bases, with 20 bases separating them. The DNA for the CDR3 is TGTGCCAGCAGCGGTAGTTCGTATGAGGGGGCTGAAGCTTTCTTT. It codes for CASSGSSYEGAEAFF.

This clonotype turned up a few times. V is TRBV5-1 and J is TRBJ2-3; possibly TRBD2 for D (5 bases). This CDR3 comprises 16 residues. CDR1 is SGHRS and CDR2 is YFSETQ in the germline V gene. The V end lost 0 bases, the J end lost 1 base, and 12 bases lay between the germline ends. The CDR3 region is CASSLGSGGGTDTQYF. In nucleotides, the CDR3 is TGCGCCAGCAGCTTGGGAAGCGGAGGCGGCACAGATACGCAGTATTTT.

This clonotype was found a few times. V is TRBV10-3 and J is TRBJ2-3; D is undetermined. This CDR3 comprises 13 residues. Germline V gene data show CDR1 as ENHRY and CDR2 as SYGVKD. The ends were cut back, 5 bases at V and 4 bases at J, with 10 bases in the middle. The CDR3 DNA sequence: TGTGCCATCAGTCGACCCGTCCCAGATACGCAGTATTTT. Its protein product is CAISRPVPDTQYF.

The gene calls are TRBV20-1 and TRBJ2-4, with TRBD1 identical over 7 bases. The length of the CDR3 is 14 residues. The germline gives CDR1 DFQATT, CDR2 SNEGSKA (reference sequence). J gave up 7 bases and V 0 bases, and 6 bases lay outside the gene matches. The DNA for the CDR3 is TGCAGTGCTAGAGATCCAACAGGGGTGAACATTCAGTACTTC. It is translated as CSARDPTGVNIQYF.

The chain is built from TRBV5-5 and TRBJ2-7, with 7 bases that match TRBD2. Germline CDR1 reads SGHKS; CDR2 reads YYEKEE (reference sequence). V gave up 2 bases and J gave up 4 bases; unmatched junction bases: 9. The CDR3 has 15 amino acids. CDR3: CASSFQAGVRYEQYF. The CDR3, as DNA: TGTGCCAGCAGCTTCCAGGCGGGAGTTCGGTACGAGCAGTACTTC.

The chain recombines TRBV20-1 with TRBJ2-7; TRBD2 matches at 9 bases. Per germline, CDR1 DFQATT and CDR2 SNEGSKA (reference sequence). This CDR3 is built from 13 residues. Trimming cost V 3 bases and J 1 base; bases outside gene matches: 1. CDR3 sequence (DNA): TGCAGTGCTAGTAGCGGGAGATCCTACGAGCAGTACTTC. It translates to CSASSGRSYEQYF.

There are a few counts of this clonotype. V gene TRBV7-2 combines with J gene TRBJ1-4, with no clear D. Trimming cost V 6 bases and J 11 bases, with 10 bases left between them. The germline V gene encodes CDR1 SGHTA and CDR2 FQGNSA. The CDR3 sequence is 11 residues long. CDR3 in DNA: TGTGCCAGCAGATCGGGCGGGAAACTGTTTTTT. Its translation: CASRSGGKLFF. The full variable domain, completed using reference TRBV7-2 and TRBJ1-4, is GAGVSQSPSNKVTEKGKDVELRCDPISGHTALYWYRQSLGQGLEFLIYFQGNSAPDKSGLPSDRFSAERTGGSVSTLTIQRTQQEDSAVYLCASRSGGKLFFGSGTQLSVL.

The chain combines TRBV11-2 with TRBJ2-7, with 9 bases lining up with TRBD2. The V gene end was trimmed by 6 bases and the J gene end by 4 bases; junction bases not matched to a gene: 4. Germline CDR1 is SGHAT and CDR2 is FQNNGV. This CDR3 is built from 13 residues. CDR3 sequence: CASRPSGVYEQYF. The CDR3 DNA reads TGTGCCAGCAGACCTAGCGGGGTGTACGAGCAGTACTTC.

The chain recombines TRBV21-1 with TRBJ2-1. TRBV21-1 is labeled a pseudogene. The CDR3 runs 16 residues. CDR3 protein: CASSKARGSQVNEQFF. CDR3 coding DNA: TGTGCCAGCAGCAAAGCGCGGGGAAGTCAGGTCAATGAGCAGTTCTTC.

This clonotype was seen only a few times. This chain joins TRBV20-1 and TRBJ2-3, with TRBD2 matching 7 bases. The germline V gene has CDR1 DFQATT and CDR2 SNEGSKA (reference sequence). Germline trimming cut 6 bases from V and 10 bases from J; bases unmatched to any gene: 19. The CDR3 length is 15 residues. CDR3 amino acids: CSALPQRGGASAQYF. CDR3 nucleotides: TGCAGTGCGCTTCCCCAGCGGGGAGGAGCGTCGGCGCAGTATTTT.

V usage is TRBV12-3 or TRBV12-4 and J usage is TRBJ1-3; a possible D gene is TRBD1 (6 bases). CDR3 length equals 15 residues. With 6 bases removed from V and 0 bases from J, the gap between germline ends came to 12 bases. This CDR3 reads CASSTGIASGNTIYF. The DNA of the CDR3 is TGTGCCAGCAGCACAGGGATCGCCTCTGGAAACACCATATATTTT.

This clonotype was seen a few times. The rearrangement joins TRBV12-3 or TRBV12-4 to TRBJ2-5; D unresolved. The CDR3 is 13 residues long. V lost 3 bases and J 3 bases, leaving 8 bases between the germline ends. CDR3 DNA: TGTGCCAGCAGTTTCGCAAACAAAGAGACCCAGTACTTC. Encoded protein: CASSFANKETQYF.

The V call is TRBV11-2, the J call TRBJ2-5, with D perhaps matching TRBD1 or TRBD2 (6 bases each). V lost 6 bases and J 12 bases, leaving 14 bases between the germline ends. Germline V CDR1 and CDR2: SGHAT, FQNNGV. The CDR3 totals 11 residues. CDR3 DNA sequence: TGTGCCAGCAGTCACGGGGGACATGAGTACTTC. It is translated as CASSHGGHEYF.

This sequence joins TRBV11-2 and TRBJ1-2; 7 nucleotides line up with TRBD1. The trim removed 0 bases at V and 2 bases at J, leaving 6 bases unmatched. This CDR3 comprises 16 residues. Germline loops: CDR1 SGHAT, CDR2 FQNNGV. The CDR3 sequence is CASSLDRARGNYGYTF. In nucleotides, the CDR3 is TGTGCCAGCAGCTTAGACAGGGCCAGGGGGAACTATGGCTACACCTTC.

This clonotype has just a few counts. J is TRBJ1-3 and V is TRBV12-3 or TRBV12-4; D call uncertain. The CDR3 is 12 amino acids. Trimming pared 6 bases from V and 9 bases from J, leaving 12 bases between. The CDR3 nucleotides are TGTGCCAGCAGCCGGCCTCGGGGCACCATATATTTT. Translation: CASSRPRGTIYF.

This clonotype turned up a few times. The CDR3 is CASSSRPRTNTEAFF. The CDR3 bases are TGTGCCAGCTCGTCTAGACCAAGGACGAACACTGAAGCTTTCTTT. This chain links TRBV18 with TRBJ1-1; D unclear. The CDR3 spans 15 residues. V shed 6 bases and J shed 1 base, with 15 bases lying between them. CDR1 and CDR2 from the germline V gene are KGHSH and LQKENI.

This clonotype has just a few counts. This chain uses TRBV4-2 with TRBJ2-7; 11 nucleotides line up with TRBD2. From germline, CDR1 is LGHNA and CDR2 YNFKEQ. The V segment lost 6 bases and the J segment 1 base; nucleotides outside the gene matches: 5. This CDR3 is 15 amino acids long. CDR3 in amino acids: CASRILAGDSYEQYF. The CDR3 DNA reads as TGTGCCAGCAGAATACTAGCGGGGGATTCCTACGAGCAGTACTTC.

The chain uses TRBV15 and TRBJ2-1; D uncertain. The CDR3 is made up of 12 amino acids. From germline, CDR1 is LNHNV and CDR2 YYDKDF (reference sequence). V lost 5 bases, J lost 7 bases, and 9 bases lay in between. The CDR3: CATSRDKNEQFF. As DNA, the CDR3 is TGTGCCACCAGCCGTGATAAGAATGAGCAGTTCTTC.